The 12 T cell receptor beta chains given below trace back to one sample, sequenced in a study of blood T cell repertoires in COVID-19. Sequencing was performed with immunoSEQ multiplex PCR; in TCRdb, only in-frame clones are kept and a portion is missing. The data contain about 80,000 clones, roughly 90% of them singletons. The specimen sequenced was peripheral blood. These receptors all stem from a man between 65 and 85 years old with active or convalescent COVID-19.

The rearrangement joins TRBV6-2 or TRBV6-3 to TRBJ2-5; weak D call: TRBD2 (6 bases). Germline lookup yields CDR1 MNHEY and CDR2 SVGEGT. This CDR3 spans 15 amino acids. The V end lost 2 bases, the J end lost 4 bases, and 14 bases lay between the germline ends. The CDR3 loop reads CASSYPGGMVETQYF. CDR3 bases: TGTGCCAGCAGTTACCCAGGAGGGATGGTAGAGACCCAGTACTTC.

This clone was found once. V and J are TRBV5-1 and TRBJ1-6; TRBD1 is a possible D gene (5 bases). The V end lost 7 bases, the J end lost 4 bases, and 12 bases lay between the germline ends. This CDR3 has 14 residues. Germline CDR1 SGHRS, CDR2 YFSETQ. The CDR3 loop reads CASGRGEYNSPLHF. The CDR3 DNA is TGCGCCAGCGGGCGGGGCGAATATAATTCACCCCTCCACTTT.

This sequence joins TRBV2 and TRBJ2-1; 7 nucleotides line up with TRBD1. Germline V gene sequence: CDR1 SNHLY, CDR2 FYNNEI. With V trimmed by 4 bases and J by 3 bases, 3 bases remained unmatched. The CDR3 is made up of 14 amino acids. Here the CDR3 DNA reads TGTGCCAGCAGTGGACAGGGCAACTACAATGAGCAGTTCTTC. Its translation is CASSGQGNYNEQFF.

This clone was counted a single time. This chain uses TRBV7-2 with TRBJ1-1; possible D gene TRBD1, 6 bases. V was clipped by 3 bases and J by 1 base, with 12 bases between them. The CDR3 has 15 amino acids. The germline V gene has CDR1 SGHTA and CDR2 FQGNSA. Here the CDR3 DNA reads TGTGCCAGCAGCTTGTGGGGGCGGAGGAACACTGAAGCTTTCTTT. It translates to CASSLWGRRNTEAFF.

The genes are TRBV10-1 and TRBJ1-5; D is uncertain. This CDR3 comprises 13 residues. The germline V gene encodes CDR1 WNHNN and CDR2 SYGVQD (reference sequence). Trimming removed 11 bases at V and 2 bases at J, with 13 bases between. CDR3 amino acids: CAPAVQGNQPQHF. CDR3 in DNA: TGCGCCCCCGCAGTTCAGGGCAATCAGCCCCAGCATTTT.

This chain uses TRBV5-1 with TRBJ2-7, with 8 nucleotides matching TRBD1. This CDR3 spans 14 amino acids. CDR1 is SGHRS and CDR2 is YFSETQ in the germline V gene. Losses at the gene ends were 1 base for V and 3 bases for J; bases not matched to a gene: 3. In nucleotides, the CDR3 is TGCGCCAGCAGCTTGCAGGGGGCAAACTACGAGCAGTACTTC. It codes for CASSLQGANYEQYF.

The chain uses TRBV9 and TRBJ1-4; D is ambiguous. The CDR3 covers 15 residues. Trimming removed 3 bases at V and 3 bases at J, with 12 bases between. Germline V lookup: CDR1 SGDLS, CDR2 YYNGEE. The CDR3, as DNA: TGTGCCAGCAGCGGAAGAGGGTCACCTAATGAAAAACTGTTTTTT. This sequence encodes CASSGRGSPNEKLFF.

This clone came up once. V is TRBV2 and J is TRBJ1-4; tentatively, D is TRBD1 (6 bases). CDR3 length: 15 residues. The germline V gene has CDR1 SNHLY and CDR2 FYNNEI. Trimming pared 3 bases from V and 0 bases from J, leaving 8 bases between. The CDR3 DNA is TGTGCCAGCAGTGAGGGGGCGGCAACTAATGAAAAACTGTTTTTT. The encoded protein is CASSEGAATNEKLFF.

In this sample, this clone turned up once. J is TRBJ1-2 and V is TRBV18; D remains ambiguous. This CDR3 comprises 12 residues. The ends were cut back, 2 bases at V and 3 bases at J, with 4 bases in the middle. The germline gives CDR1 KGHSH, CDR2 LQKENI. The CDR3 region is CASSPSDYGYTF. The CDR3, as DNA: TGTGCCAGCTCACCAAGCGACTATGGCTACACCTTC.

The genes are TRBV2 and TRBJ2-7; TRBD2 might be the D (5 bases). The CDR3 contains 17 residues. The germline V gene encodes CDR1 SNHLY and CDR2 FYNNEI. Trimming left V 0 bases short and J 7 bases short, with 22 bases between. The CDR3 DNA is TGTGCCAGCAGTGAAGCCCTCGGACTTATCGGTAATAATGAGCAGTACTTC. This encodes CASSEALGLIGNNEQYF.

The rearrangement links TRBV7-6 to TRBJ1-1; maybe TRBD1 (5 bases). There are 13 residues in the CDR3. The germline CDR1 and CDR2 sequences are SGHVS and FNYEAQ. V was pared by 3 bases and J by 4 bases, with 9 bases between. CDR3 coding DNA: TGTGCCAGCAGCTTCACGGGGGTCACTGAAGCTTTCTTT. Translating gives CASSFTGVTEAFF. The whole variable domain, remainder taken from reference TRBV7-6 and TRBJ1-1, is GAGVSQSPRYKVTKRGQDVALRCDPISGHVSLYWYRQALGQGPEFLTYFNYEAQQDKSGLPNDRFSAERPEGSISTLTIQRTEQRDSAMYRCASSFTGVTEAFFGQGTRLTVV.

The J gene is TRBJ1-6, the V gene TRBV7-9, with 9 bases that match TRBD1. This CDR3 has 17 amino acids. Trimming removed 5 bases from V and 6 bases from J; junction bases left unmatched: 11. The V gene's germline CDR1 is SEHNR and CDR2 FQNEAQ (reference sequence). The CDR3 is CASSAGQGSPINSPLHF. The DNA for the CDR3 is TGTGCCAGCAGCGCCGGACAGGGGTCGCCGATTAATTCACCCCTCCACTTT.